Listed below are T cell receptor beta chains from one sample, sequenced in a study of Ad26.COV2.S vaccination and SARS-CoV-2 variants. Here immunoSEQ multiplex PCR was the method, and the copy in TCRdb shows in-frame clones only, minus some. The top ten clones hold around 2% of a sample with around 320,000 clones, roughly 86% of them seen once. The material sequenced was peripheral blood, taken in a trial of Ad26.COV2.S vaccine versus placebo. Receptors originate from a person between 18 and 60 years old who received the Ad26.COV2.S COVID-19 vaccine or a placebo. CDR3s include the opening cysteine and the closing phenylalanine or tryptophan. The D gene is left open where the match is weak. Size is stated for part of the rows, as once, few or many counts, or as a class when the clone is expanded.

V gene	J gene	clone size	D gene	CDR3 protein	CDR3 DNA
TRBV5-6	TRBJ2-3	.	.	CASSPQGWADTQYF	TGTGCCAGCAGCCCACAGGGTTGGGCAGATACGCAGTATTTT
TRBV7-2	TRBJ1-6	.	.	CASRFHSGAGNSPLHF	TGTGCCAGCAGGTTCCACTCGGGTGCGGGCAATTCACCCCTCCACTTT
TRBV24-1	TRBJ2-1	.	.	CATSDSQGPDEQFF	TGTGCCACCAGTGATTCCCAGGGTCCGGATGAGCAGTTCTTC
TRBV10-2	TRBJ2-3	.	.	CASRGATDTQYF	TGCGCCAGCCGGGGGGCCACAGATACGCAGTATTTT
TRBV6-5	TRBJ2-2	.	TRBD1	CASQTGGLGGELFF	TGTGCCAGCCAGACAGGGGGTTTAGGCGGGGAGCTGTTTTTT
TRBV27	TRBJ2-7	.	TRBD1	CASSLRDRGHPYEQYF	TGTGCCAGCAGTTTAAGGGACAGGGGCCACCCCTACGAGCAGTACTTC
TRBV7-8	TRBJ2-2	.	TRBD1	CASSVRDRGRRNTGELFF	TGTGCCAGCAGCGTCAGGGACAGGGGGCGCCGAAACACCGGGGAGCTGTTTTTT
TRBV30	TRBJ2-3	.	.	CAWILTYKGINTDTQYF	TGTGCCTGGATTCTAACTTATAAGGGGATTAACACAGATACGCAGTATTTT
TRBV7-9	TRBJ2-1	.	TRBD2	CASSLWTSRTNEQFF	TGTGCCAGCAGCCTCTGGACTAGCCGAACCAATGAGCAGTTCTTC
TRBV7-2	TRBJ2-7	.	TRBD1	CASSFRRSLGQGKYEQYF	TGTGCCAGCAGCTTTCGTCGATCGTTGGGACAGGGAAAATACGAGCAGTACTTC
TRBV30	TRBJ1-2	.	TRBD1	CAWRRDRDYGYTF	TGTGCCTGGAGGAGGGACAGGGACTATGGCTACACCTTC
TRBV4-1	TRBJ1-6	.	.	CASSQDREKNSPLHF	TGCGCCAGCAGCCAAGATAGGGAGAAAAATTCACCCCTCCACTTT
TRBV3-1/TRBV3-2	TRBJ1-2	.	.	CASSKWDSSTGGYTF	TGTGCCAGCAGCAAATGGGACTCCTCTACCGGCGGCTACACCTTC
TRBV6-4	TRBJ2-3	.	.	CASSALGQGADTQYF	TGTGCCAGCAGTGCTCTCGGGCAGGGCGCAGATACGCAGTATTTT
TRBV19	TRBJ1-2	.	.	CASSSSDSYGYTF	TGTGCCAGTAGTTCCTCCGACAGCTATGGCTACACCTTC
TRBV7-9	TRBJ2-3	.	.	CASSLGAGPTDTQYF	TGTGCCAGCAGCTTAGGGGCAGGGCCTACAGATACGCAGTATTTT
TRBV6-2/TRBV6-3	TRBJ2-3	once	.	CASSFRSVSTDTQYF	TGTGCCAGCAGTTTTAGGTCGGTTAGCACAGATACGCAGTATTTT
TRBV2	TRBJ1-2	.	.	CASSEARGGSGYTF	TGTGCCAGCAGTGAAGCGCGAGGGGGAAGTGGCTACACCTTC